This TCR beta chain originates from a study of blood T cell repertoires in COVID-19. Looking at the study overall: Sites in the United States, Italy and Spain provided acute and convalescent COVID-19 samples. The analysed material was cDNA or gDNA that came from T cells, B-cell-depleted T cells, or PBMCs.

V lost 1 base and J 2 bases, leaving 3 bases between the germline ends. CDR3 size: 14 residues. The germline CDR1 and CDR2 sequences are LGHNA and YNFKEQ. The protocol was immunoSEQ multiplex PCR, while the TCRdb copy is restricted to in-frame clones and leaves out a portion. The table lists around 230,000 clones, approximately 86% of them singletons. Those enrolled, adults aged 18 to 89 years, came from about two dozen US areas. The origin of this receptor is a woman in her forties with acute COVID-19. Sequenced: PBMCs or T cells enriched from blood (not recorded which). This sequence joins TRBV4-2 and TRBJ2-6; D uncertain. This CDR3 is CASSQGAGANVLTF. The CDR3 DNA sequence: TGTGCCAGCAGCCAAGGAGCTGGGGCCAACGTCCTGACTTTC.